These T cell receptor beta chains were read from a single sample in a study of control samples from healthy donors and cancer patients. TCRdb's table, derived via immunoSEQ multiplex PCR, lists solely in-frame clones and lacks some. The data contain 15,000 to 20,000 clones, 86% of them singletons. The material sequenced was PBMCs. These receptors came from a woman in her 70s with colorectal cancer. Both conserved end residues are part of each CDR3. D genes are given only for firm matches. Clone size appears in some rows only: once, few, many, or a class for an expanded clone.

CDR3nt	CDR3aa	j_gene	v_gene	abundance	d_gene
TGTGCCAGCAGTGGGGACTTCATCTCCAGGGCCCACCCCCGCACAGATACGCAGTATTTT	CASSGDFISRAHPRTDTQYF	TRBJ2-3	TRBV2	once	-
TGTGCCAGCAGCCAAATACGAGGGAGGGGGAAAGATGGCTACACCTTC	CASSQIRGRGKDGYTF	TRBJ1-2	TRBV4-2	-	-
TGTGCCACCAGTGGTGGGGGAAAAGAGACCCAGTACTTC	CATSGGGKETQYF	TRBJ2-5	TRBV24-1	-	-
TGCGCCAGCAGCTTGTATGGCAATCAGCCCCAGCATTTT	CASSLYGNQPQHF	TRBJ1-5	TRBV5-1	-	-
TGTGCCAGCAGTTTCCAGGGTAGCGAGCAGTACTTC	CASSFQGSEQYF	TRBJ2-7	TRBV12-3/TRBV12-4	-	-
TGCGCCAGCAGCCCCCGGGGGCTCGGGAGCTATGAGCAGTTCTTC	CASSPRGLGSYEQFF	TRBJ2-1	TRBV4-1	-	-
TGCAGTGCCAGTCCGGGACACAAGAACACTGAAGCTTTCTTT	CSASPGHKNTEAFF	TRBJ1-1	TRBV20-1	-	-
TGTGCCAGCAGCTTGGCCGGGGCTGCCCGGGGGGGTGAGCAGTACTTC	CASSLAGAARGGEQYF	TRBJ2-7	TRBV5-6	-	TRBD2
TGTGCCAGCAGCCAAGATGGATTCTATAATTCACCCCTCCACTTT	CASSQDGFYNSPLHF	TRBJ1-6	TRBV4-2	-	-
TGTGCCAGCAGCCCGGGACTAGCGGGAGGGTTAAGTAGGGAGCAGTACTTC	CASSPGLAGGLSREQYF	TRBJ2-7	TRBV7-8	-	TRBD2
TGTGCCAGCAGCAAGGCAGGGGGTAGAGATACGCAGTATTTT	CASSKAGGRDTQYF	TRBJ2-3	TRBV7-3	-	TRBD1
TGTGCCAGCAGCCCGGGGGACAGAGCCTATGGCTACACCTTC	CASSPGDRAYGYTF	TRBJ1-2	TRBV5-6	-	TRBD1
TGTGCCAGCAGCCGGGTGCGGGGGACGCAAGAGACCCAGTACTTC	CASSRVRGTQETQYF	TRBJ2-5	TRBV3-1/TRBV3-2	-	TRBD2
TGTGCCTCCTCGAAGGGGACCACAGATACGCAGTATTTT	CASSKGTTDTQYF	TRBJ2-3	TRBV10-3	-	-
TGTGCCAGCAGCCCCGGGCCTTGGCAGGAGGCAGACAATGAGCAGTTCTTC	CASSPGPWQEADNEQFF	TRBJ2-1	TRBV11-3	-	-
TGTGCCAGCAGCCAGGGCCCCCGCGGACCGAGCACAGATACGCAGTATTTT	CASSQGPRGPSTDTQYF	TRBJ2-3	TRBV14	-	-
TGTGCCAGCAGCGTAGAAGGAATGTTTGTAGATACGCAGTATTTT	CASSVEGMFVDTQYF	TRBJ2-3	TRBV9	few	-
TGTGCCAGCAGCTTAGCTGGGAGTCCGCCCCAGCATTTT	CASSLAGSPPQHF	TRBJ1-5	TRBV7-8	-	-
TGTGCCAGCAGTCTACAGGGGTCGGGCGAGCAGTACTTC	CASSLQGSGEQYF	TRBJ2-7	TRBV12-3/TRBV12-4	once	TRBD1
TGCGCCAGCAGCCAGCGGACTAGCGGGGCTTTGGAGCTGTTTTTT	CASSQRTSGALELFF	TRBJ2-2	TRBV4-1	-	TRBD2
TGCGCCAGCACAACTCGGGGGGCTTACACAGATACGCAGTATTTT	CASTTRGAYTDTQYF	TRBJ2-3	TRBV10-1	once	-
TGCGCCAGCAGCTTGGTAGGGCTCCACTACAATGAGCAGTTCTTC	CASSLVGLHYNEQFF	TRBJ2-1	TRBV5-1	-	-
TGTGCCAGCAGTTCCGGGACAGGGATCGGGTACAATGAGCAGTTCTTC	CASSSGTGIGYNEQFF	TRBJ2-1	TRBV27	-	TRBD1
TGTGCCAGCAGCCCGGGTAGGGCGGGGGTTTGGGAGACCCAGTACTTC	CASSPGRAGVWETQYF	TRBJ2-5	TRBV7-2	-	TRBD2
TGTGCCAGCAGCTTAGATTCTCTTAGCGGGAGCGGCACAGATACGCAGTATTTT	CASSLDSLSGSGTDTQYF	TRBJ2-3	TRBV11-3	-	TRBD2
TGTGCCAGCAGCTTTGGCGGGAGGGCCGGCAACGAGCAGTACTTC	CASSFGGRAGNEQYF	TRBJ2-7	TRBV5-6	-	TRBD2
TGCGCCAGCAGCTGGGGCAGGAGGAACACTGAAGCTTTCTTT	CASSWGRRNTEAFF	TRBJ1-1	TRBV5-1	-	-
TGTGCCAGCAGCCCAGGGGTACGGGAGACCCAGTACTTC	CASSPGVRETQYF	TRBJ2-5	TRBV7-2	once	-
TGTGCCAGCAGTGAAAGGACAGGGGTCGGGGCCAACGTCCTGACTTTC	CASSERTGVGANVLTF	TRBJ2-6	TRBV2	-	TRBD1
TGTGCCAGCAGCGGCCGACAGGCCTCGGGGGAAAAACTGTTTTTT	CASSGRQASGEKLFF	TRBJ1-4	TRBV3-1/TRBV3-2	-	-
TGTGCCAGTAGTCCGGGGACAGGGGGCCGGCATGAGCAGTTCTTC	CASSPGTGGRHEQFF	TRBJ2-1	TRBV19	-	TRBD1
TGCGCCAGCAGTGTTTTAGGGGACTACGAGCAGTACTTC	CASSVLGDYEQYF	TRBJ2-7	TRBV5-1	-	-
TGTGCCAGCAGCGGGTGGACAGGGATAAACACTGAAGCTTTCTTT	CASSGWTGINTEAFF	TRBJ1-1	TRBV7-6	-	TRBD1
TGTGCCAGCAGTCAACAGGGTACCGGCTACGAGCAGTACTTC	CASSQQGTGYEQYF	TRBJ2-7	TRBV6-6	-	-
TGTGCCAGCAGCTTAAGAGCCCAAGAGACCCAGTACTTC	CASSLRAQETQYF	TRBJ2-5	TRBV7-2	-	-
TGTGCCATCAGTGACTACTCCACAGATACGCAGTATTTT	CAISDYSTDTQYF	TRBJ2-3	TRBV10-3	-	-
TGCGCCAGCAGCCCACGACAGGGGAATGAAAAACTGTTTTTT	CASSPRQGNEKLFF	TRBJ1-4	TRBV4-1	-	TRBD1
TGTGCCAGCACTACCCGGGTCCCTGACTACGAGCAGTACTTC	CASTTRVPDYEQYF	TRBJ2-7	TRBV2	few	-
TGTGCCACAGACCCAGGGACCGGGGAGCTGTTTTTT	CATDPGTGELFF	TRBJ2-2	TRBV19	-	-
TGTGCCAGCAGCCCCACCGGTGAAGGTGACAATGAGCAGTTCTTC	CASSPTGEGDNEQFF	TRBJ2-1	TRBV5-4	-	-
TGTGCCAGCGGAGCAAACGGGACAGGGGGCAAGGGCACTGAAGCTTTCTTT	CASGANGTGGKGTEAFF	TRBJ1-1	TRBV21-1	once	-
TGTGCCAGCAGCCCGACTAGCGGGGGGAGGGAGACCCAGTACTTC	CASSPTSGGRETQYF	TRBJ2-5	TRBV7-2	-	TRBD2
TGCGCCAGCAGCTTGGCCCCCACGGGGGATGGCTACACCTTC	CASSLAPTGDGYTF	TRBJ1-2	TRBV5-1	-	-
TGTGCCAGCAGCGTTCCCGATGGCACAGATACGCAGTATTTT	CASSVPDGTDTQYF	TRBJ2-3	TRBV9	-	-
TGTGCCAGCAGTGAAGCCCTACAAGGCGGGGGGCCCCAGCATTTT	CASSEALQGGGPQHF	TRBJ1-5	TRBV2	-	-
TGTGCCAGCAGCTTAACCCGGGCACACCAAGAGACCCAGTACTTC	CASSLTRAHQETQYF	TRBJ2-5	TRBV7-9	-	-
TGTGCCAGCAGCTCCTGGACTAGCCAGGGCACCGGGGAGCTGTTTTTT	CASSSWTSQGTGELFF	TRBJ2-2	TRBV5-5	-	TRBD2
TGTGCCAGCAGCTTAAATGGCGGGGGTTCCTACAATGAGCAGTTCTTC	CASSLNGGGSYNEQFF	TRBJ2-1	TRBV7-3	-	TRBD2
TGTGCCAGCAGCGTTGATCTCTCTGGAAACACCATATATTTT	CASSVDLSGNTIYF	TRBJ1-3	TRBV9	-	-
TGTGCCAGCAGCCTAAGGCGGCTAGCGGGAGGGCCCGTAGAGACCCAGTACTTC	CASSLRRLAGGPVETQYF	TRBJ2-5	TRBV3-1/TRBV3-2	-	TRBD2
TGTGCCAGCTGTGTACAGGGTTTGGAGACCCAGTACTTC	CASCVQGLETQYF	TRBJ2-5	TRBV12-3/TRBV12-4	-	-